These 25 T cell receptor beta chains came from one sample sequenced in a study of pediatric ulcerative colitis. Sequencing used immunoSEQ multiplex PCR; TCRdb keeps in-frame clones, though not all of them. The table includes approximately 32,000 clones, about four fifths detected once. Sequences were obtained from blood. These receptors were collected from a boy younger than 18 with severe ulcerative colitis.

This clone occurred once. The chain uses TRBV7-2 and TRBJ2-3; D gene unclear. Germline V gene data show CDR1 as SGHTA and CDR2 as FQGNSA. The length of the CDR3 is 13 residues. V was shortened by 2 bases and J by 4 bases, with 7 bases between the two germline ends. The CDR3 DNA sequence: TGTGCCAGCAGCTTATTTGAAGCAGATACGCAGTATTTT. Protein sequence: CASSLFEADTQYF. Full variable domain (remainder filled in from reference TRBV7-2 and TRBJ2-3): GAGVSQSPSNKVTEKGKDVELRCDPISGHTALYWYRQSLGQGLEFLIYFQGNSAPDKSGLPSDRFSAERTGGSVSTLTIQRTQQEDSAVYLCASSLFEADTQYFGPGTRLTVL.

This clone was seen a single time. The chain employs TRBV13 and TRBJ1-1, with 12 bases fitting TRBD1. V shed 6 bases, J shed 3 bases, and the junction held 14 bases outside the gene matches. CDR3 length equals 18 residues. The germline V gene encodes CDR1 PRHDT and CDR2 FYEKMQ (reference sequence). The CDR3 region has the DNA TGTGCCAGCAGTTCCACACCGGGACAGGGGGCGGGGGACACTGAAGCTTTCTTT. It codes for CASSSTPGQGAGDTEAFF.

The CDR3 sequence is CASSYPTVEKLFF. In DNA form, the CDR3 reads TGTGCCAGCAGCTACCCCACCGTCGAAAAACTGTTTTTT. The genes are TRBV7-9 and TRBJ1-4; no clear D. The CDR3 has 13 amino acids. V gave up 4 bases and J gave up 8 bases, with 11 bases separating them. Germline CDR1 reads SEHNR; CDR2 reads FQNEAQ (reference sequence).

The chain joins TRBV30 to TRBJ1-4; D is uncertain. With 2 bases removed from V and 8 bases from J, the gap between germline ends came to 12 bases. CDR1 and CDR2 (germline): GTSNPN, SVGIG (reference sequence). The CDR3 runs to 13 residues. In DNA form, the CDR3 reads TGTGCCTGGAGTACCGGGCTCGTGGAAAAACTGTTTTTT. Residues: CAWSTGLVEKLFF.

The gene calls are TRBV28 and TRBJ1-4; the D is unclear. V lost 5 bases and J 2 bases, leaving 3 bases between the germline ends. The CDR3 totals 12 residues. Germline CDR1 is MDHEN and CDR2 is SYDVKM. This CDR3 is CASSPTNEKLFF. CDR3 coding DNA: TGTGCCAGCAGTCCCACTAATGAAAAACTGTTTTTT. Using reference TRBV28 and TRBJ1-4 for the parts outside the CDR3, the full variable domain is DVKVTQSSRYLVKRTGEKVFLECVQDMDHENMFWYRQDPGLGLRLIYFSYDVKMKEKGDIPEGYSVSREKKERFSLILESASTNQTSMYLCASSPTNEKLFFGSGTQLSVL.

The chain recombines TRBV6-5 with TRBJ2-7, with TRBD2 matching over 7 bases. The V gene's germline CDR1 is MNHEY and CDR2 SVGAGI. This CDR3 region has 14 residues. The trim removed 7 bases at V and 0 bases at J, leaving 6 bases unmatched. The CDR3 loop reads CASTDGGTSYEQYF. The CDR3 DNA reads as TGTGCCAGCACGGACGGGGGGACCTCCTACGAGCAGTACTTC.

The V call is TRBV30, the J call TRBJ1-2, with 8 nucleotides matching TRBD1. V lost 1 base to trimming and J lost 7 bases; unmatched junction nucleotides: 5. The CDR3 is made up of 13 amino acids. Looked up from germline, CDR1 is GTSNPN and CDR2 is SVGIG (reference sequence). CDR3 amino acids: CAWSAQGAGGYTF. The CDR3 region has the DNA TGTGCCTGGAGTGCTCAGGGGGCGGGTGGCTACACCTTC.

Only one count was recorded for this clone. The chain uses TRBV11-2 and TRBJ1-1; D uncertain. Germline values: CDR1 SGHAT, CDR2 FQNNGV. V lost 4 bases and J lost 7, with 19 bases in between. CDR3 length equals 15 residues. The DNA for the CDR3 is TGTGCCAGCAGCTCCTCTGGTTTTTCGGATAATGAAGCTTTCTTT. Its translation: CASSSSGFSDNEAFF.

This chain connects TRBV5-1 to TRBJ2-3; 10 nucleotides line up with TRBD2. In germline, CDR1 is SGHRS, CDR2 YFSETQ. The CDR3 covers 15 residues. J was trimmed by 2 bases and V by 2 bases; bases with no gene match: 2. The CDR3 here is CASSFTSGTTDTQYF. CDR3 nucleotide sequence: TGCGCCAGCAGCTTTACTAGCGGGACCACAGATACGCAGTATTTT.

This chain links TRBV5-1 with TRBJ2-4; TRBD1 matches 7 bases. The germline V gene encodes CDR1 SGHRS and CDR2 YFSETQ. CDR3 length equals 13 residues. J lost 5 bases, V lost 4 bases, and 3 bases had no gene match. The CDR3 DNA sequence: TGCGCCAGCAGCCACGACAGGGAAAACATTCAGTACTTC. It codes for CASSHDRENIQYF.

This clone was seen a single time. The CDR3 DNA follows: TGCGCCAGCAGCCAGGGCTGGGGCTACGAGCAGTACTTC. Translated: CASSQGWGYEQYF. This chain connects TRBV4-1 to TRBJ2-7; D is unresolved. Germline CDR1 is MGHRA and CDR2 is YSYEKL. This CDR3 has 13 amino acids. Trimming removed 3 bases from V and 3 bases from J, with 9 bases in between.

This chain joins TRBV7-3 and TRBJ2-7; no clear D. The CDR3 length is 17 residues. Looked up from germline, CDR1 is SGHTA and CDR2 is FQGTGA. V was cut by 3 bases and J by 1 base, with 19 bases left in between. The CDR3 region has the DNA TGTGCCAGCAGCTTGTCGGAGACGTTAGGGCAGTCCTACGAGCAGTACTTC. Translated: CASSLSETLGQSYEQYF.

The rearrangement uses TRBV7-2 and TRBJ2-7; D remains ambiguous. This CDR3 has 15 amino acids. Germline CDR1 is SGHTA and CDR2 is FQGNSA. V was clipped by 3 bases and J by 2 bases, with 14 bases between them. The CDR3 DNA reads as TGTGCCAGCAGCTTCGAGTGGGCCGATACCTACGAGCAGTACTTC. Its translation: CASSFEWADTYEQYF.

The chain combines TRBV30 with TRBJ1-5; 7 bases agree with TRBD1. Trimming removed 2 bases from V and 9 bases from J; junction bases left unmatched: 7. CDR1 is GTSNPN and CDR2 is SVGIG in the germline V gene (reference sequence). The CDR3 totals 13 residues. CDR3 sequence: CAWSQQGRGPQHF. CDR3 in DNA: TGTGCCTGGAGTCAACAGGGGAGGGGGCCCCAGCATTTT.

This clone turned up a few times. The chain is built from TRBV18 and TRBJ1-1, with 8 nucleotides matching TRBD1. This CDR3 spans 13 amino acids. CDR1 and CDR2 from the germline V gene are KGHSH and LQKENI. J lost 11 bases, V lost 2 bases, and 7 bases had no gene match. CDR3 DNA: TGTGCCAGCTCACCAACGGCAACAGGGGGGGCTTTCTTT. Its protein is CASSPTATGGAFF.

This clone was detected a few times. The rearrangement joins TRBV7-6 to TRBJ1-6; D remains unclear. This CDR3 spans 15 amino acids. The germline V gene encodes CDR1 SGHVS and CDR2 FNYEAQ. Trimming cost V 4 bases and J 4 bases, with 11 bases left between them. CDR3 sequence (DNA): TGTGCCAGCAGCTCGGAAACGGGTTATAATTCACCCCTCCACTTT. Amino acids: CASSSETGYNSPLHF.

CDR3 coding DNA: TGTGCCAGCAGCTTCAGGACAGACGGAAATTCACCCCTCCACTTT. It yields the protein CASSFRTDGNSPLHF. V usage is TRBV5-4 and J usage is TRBJ1-6; D possibly corresponds to TRBD1 (6 bases). V was trimmed by 2 bases and J by 7 bases, leaving 13 bases between them. CDR1 SGHNT and CDR2 YYREEE come from the germline V gene (reference sequence). The CDR3 consists of 15 residues.

This clone was recorded a few times. This chain joins TRBV5-1 and TRBJ1-2; D possibly corresponds to TRBD1 (5 bases). The CDR3 is 15 residues long. Germline lookup yields CDR1 SGHRS and CDR2 YFSETQ. V lost 4 bases, J lost 4 bases, and 17 bases lay in between. The chain's CDR3 is CASSRDGSTLYGYTF. For the CDR3, the DNA is TGCGCCAGCAGCCGGGACGGAAGTACACTCTATGGCTACACCTTC.

The chain carries TRBV9 and TRBJ2-7; D gene unclear. Trimming took off 0 bases at V and 4 bases at J, with 5 bases between the two ends. Germline V lookup: CDR1 SGDLS, CDR2 YYNGEE. This CDR3 is 12 amino acids long. For the CDR3, the DNA is TGTGCCAGCAGCGTAGATGGATACGAGCAGTACTTC. Its translation: CASSVDGYEQYF.

This clone has just one count. V usage is TRBV27 and J usage is TRBJ2-7, with TRBD1 matching 8 bases. In germline, CDR1 is MNHEY, CDR2 SMNVEV (reference sequence). The V segment lost 4 bases and the J segment 6 bases; nucleotides outside the gene matches: 11. The CDR3 is 15 amino acids. CDR3 sequence (DNA): TGTGCCAGCAGTTCCCGACAGGGGAGATCGTTCGAGCAGTACTTC. Translating it yields CASSSRQGRSFEQYF.

This clone was detected once. The J gene is TRBJ2-7, the V gene TRBV4-1; D is perhaps TRBD1 or TRBD2 (5 bases each). Trimming left V 3 bases short and J 0 bases short, with 9 bases between. CDR1 is MGHRA, CDR2 YSYEKL, per germline. The length of the CDR3 is 14 residues. The CDR3 here is CASSQGESSYEQYF. The CDR3 bases are TGCGCCAGCAGCCAGGGGGAGAGCTCCTACGAGCAGTACTTC.

V usage is TRBV11-2 and J usage is TRBJ1-5; 9 bases align to TRBD1. CDR1 and CDR2 from the germline V gene are SGHAT and FQNNGV. J was trimmed by 7 bases and V by 2 bases; bases with no gene match: 6. The CDR3 is 15 residues long. The CDR3 sequence is CASSLNTGGGQPQHF. The CDR3 region has the DNA TGTGCCAGCAGCTTAAATACAGGGGGCGGACAGCCCCAGCATTTT.

This rearrangement joins TRBV7-9 to TRBJ2-3, with 8 bases identical to TRBD2. This CDR3 contains 16 residues. Trimming cost V 4 bases and J 4 bases; bases outside gene matches: 10. Germline V gives CDR1 SEHNR, CDR2 FQNEAQ (reference sequence). CDR3 DNA sequence: TGTGCCAGCAGCTCCCGGGCGGCAGCGGGGGCAGATACGCAGTATTTT. It codes for CASSSRAAAGADTQYF.

The V and J genes are TRBV6-5 and TRBJ1-1; maybe TRBD1 (5 bases). V lost 2 bases and J lost 5, with 15 bases in between. This CDR3 is 15 amino acids long. The germline CDR1 and CDR2 sequences are MNHEY and SVGAGI. CDR3 sequence: CASSYSVGGWTEAFF. In DNA, the CDR3 is TGTGCCAGCAGTTACAGTGTGGGGGGATGGACTGAAGCTTTCTTT.

This chain links TRBV7-9 with TRBJ1-6, with D unresolved. CDR3 length: 15 amino acids. The germline V gene encodes CDR1 SEHNR and CDR2 FQNEAQ (reference sequence). V dropped 5 bases and J dropped 6 bases, with 14 bases sitting between them. CDR3 loop: CASSPLVGGNSPLHF. The CDR3, as DNA: TGTGCCAGCAGCCCCCTGGTGGGCGGTAATTCACCCCTCCACTTT.